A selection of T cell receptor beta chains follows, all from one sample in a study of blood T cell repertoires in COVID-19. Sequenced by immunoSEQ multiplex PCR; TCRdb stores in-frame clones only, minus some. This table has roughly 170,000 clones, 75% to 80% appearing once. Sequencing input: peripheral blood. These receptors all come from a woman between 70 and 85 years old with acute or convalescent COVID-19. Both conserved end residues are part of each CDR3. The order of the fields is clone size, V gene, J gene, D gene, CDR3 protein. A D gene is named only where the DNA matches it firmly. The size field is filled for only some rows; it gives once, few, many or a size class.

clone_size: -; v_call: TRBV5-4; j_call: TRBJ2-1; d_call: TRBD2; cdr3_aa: CASSRPTSGIYNEQFF
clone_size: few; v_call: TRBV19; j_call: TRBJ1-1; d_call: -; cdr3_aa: CASKAVRTNTEAFF
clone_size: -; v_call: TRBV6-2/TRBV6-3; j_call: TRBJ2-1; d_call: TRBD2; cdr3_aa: CASSYEGVAGGEQFF
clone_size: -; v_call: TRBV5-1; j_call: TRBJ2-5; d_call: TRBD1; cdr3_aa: CASSLVRGPVSETQYF
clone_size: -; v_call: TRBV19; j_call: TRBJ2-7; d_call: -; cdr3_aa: CASGRGSHEQYF
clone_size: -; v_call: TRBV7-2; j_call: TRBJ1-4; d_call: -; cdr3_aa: CASSEALVEKLFF
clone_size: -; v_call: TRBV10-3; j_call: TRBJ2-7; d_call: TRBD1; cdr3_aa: CAISEKRTGDYEQYF
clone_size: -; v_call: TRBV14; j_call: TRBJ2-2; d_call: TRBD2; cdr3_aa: CASSPRGGLAGGELFF
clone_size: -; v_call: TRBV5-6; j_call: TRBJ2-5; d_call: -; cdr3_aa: CASSSPREDETQYF
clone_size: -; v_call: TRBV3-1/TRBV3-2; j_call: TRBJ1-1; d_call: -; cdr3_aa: CASSSDGGTEAFF
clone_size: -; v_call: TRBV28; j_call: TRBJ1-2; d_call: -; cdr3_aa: CASSFAGNYGYTF
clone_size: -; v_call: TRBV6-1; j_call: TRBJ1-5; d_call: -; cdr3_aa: CASSDLRRGGNQPQHF
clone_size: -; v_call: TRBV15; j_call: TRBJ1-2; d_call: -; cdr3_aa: CATSRGSGYGYTF
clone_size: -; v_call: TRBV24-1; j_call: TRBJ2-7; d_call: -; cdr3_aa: CAREKQPNPYEQYF
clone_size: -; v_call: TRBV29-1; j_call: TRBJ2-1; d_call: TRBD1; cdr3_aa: CSVWTGGNNEQFF
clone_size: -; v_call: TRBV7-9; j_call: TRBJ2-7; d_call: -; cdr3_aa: CASSLGDTADEQYF
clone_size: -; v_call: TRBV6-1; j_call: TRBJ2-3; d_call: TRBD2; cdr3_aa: CASSEGGRALTDTQYF
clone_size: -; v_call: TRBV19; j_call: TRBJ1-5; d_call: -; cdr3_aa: CASRQGGGLNQPQHF
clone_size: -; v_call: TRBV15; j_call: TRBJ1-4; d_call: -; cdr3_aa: CATSRTSTNEKLFF
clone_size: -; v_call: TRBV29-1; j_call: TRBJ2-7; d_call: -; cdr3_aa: CSVGASATYEQYF
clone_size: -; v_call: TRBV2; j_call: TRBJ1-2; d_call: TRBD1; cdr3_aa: CASSVGPTGSVHWGYTF
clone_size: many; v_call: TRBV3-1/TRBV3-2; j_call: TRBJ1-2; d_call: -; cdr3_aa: CASSHRGRGNYGYTF
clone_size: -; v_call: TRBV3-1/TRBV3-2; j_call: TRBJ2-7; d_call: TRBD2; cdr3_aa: CASKTQAGGPPDEQYF
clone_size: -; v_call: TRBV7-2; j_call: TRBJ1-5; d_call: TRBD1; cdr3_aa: CASSLRGQDQPQHF
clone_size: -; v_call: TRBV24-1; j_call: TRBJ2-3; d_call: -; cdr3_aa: CATSELHTDTQYF
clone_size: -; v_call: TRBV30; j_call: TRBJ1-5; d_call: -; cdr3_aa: CAWSPGVDQPQHF
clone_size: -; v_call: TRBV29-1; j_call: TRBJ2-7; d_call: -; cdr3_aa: CSVEEPPGSEQYF
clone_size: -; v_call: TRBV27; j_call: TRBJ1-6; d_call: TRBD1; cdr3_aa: CASRKGTGYNSPLHF
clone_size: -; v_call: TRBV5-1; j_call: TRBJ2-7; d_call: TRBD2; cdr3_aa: CASNRGGAVSLEQYF
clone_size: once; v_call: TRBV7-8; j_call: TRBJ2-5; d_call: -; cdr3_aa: CASKPRGYGGEETQYF
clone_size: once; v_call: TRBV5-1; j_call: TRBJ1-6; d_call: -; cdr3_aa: CASSLGQRLENSPLHF
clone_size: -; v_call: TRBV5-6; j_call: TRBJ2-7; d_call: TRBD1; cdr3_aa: CASSAGGTGGFEQYF
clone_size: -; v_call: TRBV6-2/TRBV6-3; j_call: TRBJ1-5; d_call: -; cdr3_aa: CASSYTSGGNQPQHF